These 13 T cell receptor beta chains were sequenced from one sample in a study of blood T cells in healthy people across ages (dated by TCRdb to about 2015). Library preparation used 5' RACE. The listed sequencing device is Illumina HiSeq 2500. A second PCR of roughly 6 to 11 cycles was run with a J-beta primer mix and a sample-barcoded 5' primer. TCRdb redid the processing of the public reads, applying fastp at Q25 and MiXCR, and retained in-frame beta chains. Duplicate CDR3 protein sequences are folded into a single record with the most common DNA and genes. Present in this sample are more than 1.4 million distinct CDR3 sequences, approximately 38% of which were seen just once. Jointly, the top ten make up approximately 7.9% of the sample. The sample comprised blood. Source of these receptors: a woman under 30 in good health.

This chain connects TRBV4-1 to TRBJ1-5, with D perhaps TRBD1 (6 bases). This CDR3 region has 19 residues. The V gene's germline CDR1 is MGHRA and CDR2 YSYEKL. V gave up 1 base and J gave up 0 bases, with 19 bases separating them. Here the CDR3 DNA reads TGCGCCAGCAGCCAAGCCAAACTCACAGGGACCTATAGCAATCAGCCCCAGCATTTT. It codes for CASSQAKLTGTYSNQPQHF.

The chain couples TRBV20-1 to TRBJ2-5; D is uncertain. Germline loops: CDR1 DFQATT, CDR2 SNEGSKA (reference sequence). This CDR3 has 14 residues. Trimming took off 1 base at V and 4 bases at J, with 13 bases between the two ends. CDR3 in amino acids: CSARVPAWGETQYF. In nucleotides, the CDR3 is TGCAGTGCTAGAGTCCCGGCCTGGGGAGAGACCCAGTACTTC.

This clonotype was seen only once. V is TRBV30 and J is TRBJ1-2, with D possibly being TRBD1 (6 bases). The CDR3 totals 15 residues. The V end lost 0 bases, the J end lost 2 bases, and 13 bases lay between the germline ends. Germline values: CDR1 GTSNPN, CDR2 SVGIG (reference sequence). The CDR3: CAWSVQPGQNYGYTF. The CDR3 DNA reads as TGTGCCTGGAGTGTACAACCGGGACAAAACTATGGCTACACCTTC. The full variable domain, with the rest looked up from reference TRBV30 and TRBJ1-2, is SQTIHQWPATLVQPVGSPLSLECTVEGTSNPNLYWYRQAAGRGLQLLFYSVGIGQISSEVPQNLSASRPQDRQFILSSKKLLLSDSGFYLCAWSVQPGQNYGYTFGSGTRLTVV.

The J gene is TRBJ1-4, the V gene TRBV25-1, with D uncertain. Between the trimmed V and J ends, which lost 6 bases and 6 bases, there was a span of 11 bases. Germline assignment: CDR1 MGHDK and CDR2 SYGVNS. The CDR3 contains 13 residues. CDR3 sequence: CASSSGEDEKLFF. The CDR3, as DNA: TGTGCCAGCAGCTCGGGTGAGGATGAAAAACTGTTTTTT. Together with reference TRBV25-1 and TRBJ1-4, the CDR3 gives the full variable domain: EADIYQTPRYLVIGTGKKITLECSQTMGHDKMYWYQQDPGMELHLIHYSYGVNSTEKGDLSSESTVSRIRTEHFPLTLESARPSHTSQYLCASSSGEDEKLFFGSGTQLSVL.

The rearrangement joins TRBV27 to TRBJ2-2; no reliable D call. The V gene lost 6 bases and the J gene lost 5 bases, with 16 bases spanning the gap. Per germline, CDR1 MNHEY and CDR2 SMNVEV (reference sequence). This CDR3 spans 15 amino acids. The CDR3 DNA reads TGTGCCAGCAGCCTCAGAGCTGTTACTACCGGGGAGCTGTTTTTT. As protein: CASSLRAVTTGELFF.

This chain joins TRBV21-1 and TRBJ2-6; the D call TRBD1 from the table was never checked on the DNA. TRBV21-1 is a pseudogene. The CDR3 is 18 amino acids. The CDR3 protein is CASSKAGQGPPGANVLTF. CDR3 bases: TGTGCCAGCAGCAAGGCGGGACAGGGTCCCCCTGGGGCCAACGTCCTGACTTTC.

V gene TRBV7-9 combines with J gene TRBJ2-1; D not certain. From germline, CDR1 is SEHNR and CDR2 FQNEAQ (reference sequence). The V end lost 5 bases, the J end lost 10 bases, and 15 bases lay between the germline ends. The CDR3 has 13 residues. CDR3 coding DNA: TGTGCCAGCAGCCCCCGGGCCTCCCCGGAGCAGTTCTTC. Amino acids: CASSPRASPEQFF.

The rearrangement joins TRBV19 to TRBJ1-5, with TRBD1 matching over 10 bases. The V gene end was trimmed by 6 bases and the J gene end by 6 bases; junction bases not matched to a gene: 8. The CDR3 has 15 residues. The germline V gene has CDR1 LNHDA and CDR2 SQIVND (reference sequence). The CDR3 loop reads CASRTGTGDGQPQHF. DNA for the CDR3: TGTGCCAGTAGGACCGGGACAGGGGACGGTCAGCCCCAGCATTTT.

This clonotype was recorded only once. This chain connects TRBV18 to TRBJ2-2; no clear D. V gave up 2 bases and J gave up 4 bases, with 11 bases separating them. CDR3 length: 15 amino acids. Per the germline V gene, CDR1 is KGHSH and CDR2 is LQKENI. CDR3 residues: CASSPNQELTGELFF. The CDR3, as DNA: TGTGCCAGCTCACCAAACCAGGAGCTCACCGGGGAGCTGTTTTTT.

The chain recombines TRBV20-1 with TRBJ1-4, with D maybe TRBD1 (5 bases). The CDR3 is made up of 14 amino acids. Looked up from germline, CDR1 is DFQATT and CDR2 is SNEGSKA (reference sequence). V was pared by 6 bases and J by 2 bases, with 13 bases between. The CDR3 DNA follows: TGCAGTGCCCCACCCGCAGGGACTAATGAAAAACTGTTTTTT. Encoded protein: CSAPPAGTNEKLFF.

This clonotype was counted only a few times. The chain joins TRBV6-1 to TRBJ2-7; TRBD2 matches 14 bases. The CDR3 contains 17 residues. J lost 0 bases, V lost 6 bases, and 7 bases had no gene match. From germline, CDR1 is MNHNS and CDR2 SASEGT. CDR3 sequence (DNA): TGTGCCAGCAGGCGTTATGGGACTAGCGGGAGCTCCTACGAGCAGTACTTC. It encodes CASRRYGTSGSSYEQYF.

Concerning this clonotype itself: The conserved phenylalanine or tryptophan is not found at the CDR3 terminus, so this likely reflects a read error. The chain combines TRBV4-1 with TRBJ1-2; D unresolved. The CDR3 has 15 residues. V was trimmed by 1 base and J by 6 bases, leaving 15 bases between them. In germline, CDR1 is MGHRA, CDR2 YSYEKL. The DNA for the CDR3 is TGCGCCAGCAGCCAAGTAAACACCTCTCCGGATGGCTACACCATC. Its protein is CASSQVNTSPDGYTI.

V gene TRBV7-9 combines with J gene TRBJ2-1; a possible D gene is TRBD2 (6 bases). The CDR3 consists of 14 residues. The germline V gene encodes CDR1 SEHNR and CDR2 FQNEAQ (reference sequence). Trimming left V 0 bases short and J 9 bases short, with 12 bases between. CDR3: CASSLALGGGEQFF. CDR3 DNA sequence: TGTGCCAGCAGCTTAGCGCTCGGGGGAGGTGAGCAGTTCTTC.